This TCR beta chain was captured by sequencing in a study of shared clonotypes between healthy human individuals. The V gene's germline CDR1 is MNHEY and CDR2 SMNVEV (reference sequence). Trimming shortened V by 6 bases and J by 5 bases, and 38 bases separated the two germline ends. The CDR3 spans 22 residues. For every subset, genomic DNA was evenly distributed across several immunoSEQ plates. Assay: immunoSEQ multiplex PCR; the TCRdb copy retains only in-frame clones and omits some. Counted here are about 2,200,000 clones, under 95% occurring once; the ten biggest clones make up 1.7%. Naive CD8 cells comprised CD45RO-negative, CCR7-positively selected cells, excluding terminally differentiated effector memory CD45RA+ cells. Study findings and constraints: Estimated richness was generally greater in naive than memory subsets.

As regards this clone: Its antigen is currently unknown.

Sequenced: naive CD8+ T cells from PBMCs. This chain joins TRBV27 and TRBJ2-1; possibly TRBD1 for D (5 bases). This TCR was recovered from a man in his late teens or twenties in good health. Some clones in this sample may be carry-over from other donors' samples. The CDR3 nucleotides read TGTGCCAGCAGCACCGGATGGGGCAGCCTAATAACTAAGACTGGGTTAGACAATGAGCAGTTCTTC. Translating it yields CASSTGWGSLITKTGLDNEQFF.